The 10 T cell receptor beta chains below come from one sample, sequenced in a study of T cells of healthy individuals. TCRdb called the 5' RACE reads again in MiXCR, with one record for every CDR3 protein. The table has some 85,000 distinct CDR3 sequences, roughly 5% seen once. The receptors were sampled from a female donor in good health.

There are many counts of this clonotype. This rearrangement joins TRBV30 to TRBJ2-6; no clear D. Trimming cost V 2 bases and J 0 bases, with 14 bases left between them. The CDR3 is 17 residues long. Germline assignment: CDR1 GTSNPN and CDR2 SVGIG (reference sequence). The CDR3 nucleotides read TGTGCCTGGAGTTCTCCTGGGGTCCTCTCTGGGGCCAACGTCCTGACTTTC. Amino acids: CAWSSPGVLSGANVLTF.

This clonotype came up many times. The V call is TRBV3-1, the J call TRBJ2-1, with 11 bases lining up with TRBD2. J was trimmed by 4 bases and V by 5 bases; bases with no gene match: 7. The CDR3 spans 16 residues. Germline lookup yields CDR1 LGHDT and CDR2 YNNKEL (reference sequence). In DNA form, the CDR3 reads TGTGCCAGCAGCAAGCCCGGGACTAGCGGTTACAATGAGCAGTTCTTC. Protein: CASSKPGTSGYNEQFF.

The V and J genes are TRBV5-1 and TRBJ2-1; D gene ambiguous. Deletions cut 0 bases from V and 3 bases from J, with 10 bases between. Germline-derived CDR1 and CDR2 are SGHRS and YFSETQ. This CDR3 spans 15 amino acids. CDR3 in amino acids: CASSLAPGNYNEQFF. The CDR3 DNA sequence: TGCGCCAGCAGCTTGGCCCCGGGCAACTACAATGAGCAGTTCTTC.

This clonotype was seen a few times. The genes are TRBV2 and TRBJ2-6; 8 positions agree with TRBD2. V dropped 7 bases and J dropped 4; count of bases not matched to a gene: 3. Germline lookup yields CDR1 SNHLY and CDR2 FYNNEI. This CDR3 contains 14 residues. The CDR3 nucleotides read TGTGCCAGCATGCGGGGGGTCGGGGCCAACGTCCTGACTTTC. Protein: CASMRGVGANVLTF.

Comments on this clonotype: This may be a read error, as it is one base from a much larger clone. The V gene is TRBV7-2, the J gene TRBJ1-2, with TRBD1 identical over 7 bases. The CDR3 has 13 amino acids. Germline values: CDR1 SGHTA, CDR2 FQGNSA. The junction had 4 bases not matched to a gene; V was cut back by 5 bases and J by 4 bases. DNA of the CDR3: TGTGCCAGCAGCGCGACAGGGTGCTATGGCTACACCTTC. Translating gives CASSATGCYGYTF.

The chain has TRBV6-2 or TRBV6-3 and TRBJ2-1; 8 bases fit TRBD2. Germline V gives CDR1 MNHEY, CDR2 SVGEGT. After removal of 0 bases from V and 10 bases from J, the junction contained 2 bases not matched to a gene. The CDR3 consists of 13 residues. CDR3 sequence: CASSYSAGAEQFF. As DNA, the CDR3 is TGTGCCAGCAGTTACTCAGCGGGAGCGGAGCAGTTCTTC.

The rearrangement uses TRBV5-4 and TRBJ2-4, with 7 nucleotides matching TRBD1. V lost 4 bases to trimming and J lost 5 bases; unmatched junction nucleotides: 15. This CDR3 contains 17 residues. The V gene's germline CDR1 is SGHNT and CDR2 YYREEE (reference sequence). CDR3 coding DNA: TGTGCCAGCAGCCCCGACTACGGGACAGCAGGGGAAAACATTCAGTACTTC. Residues: CASSPDYGTAGENIQYF.

This clonotype was seen a few times. This chain uses TRBV27 with TRBJ1-6; tentatively, D is TRBD1 (6 bases). CDR1 is MNHEY and CDR2 is SMNVEV in the germline V gene (reference sequence). Trimming took 0 bases from V and 4 from J, leaving 16 bases between them. The CDR3 totals 18 residues. CDR3 residues: CASSLSGAQGTYNSPLHF. The CDR3 nucleotides are TGTGCCAGCAGTTTATCGGGAGCCCAGGGGACTTATAATTCACCCCTCCACTTT.

This clonotype was seen many times. The chain is built from TRBV7-2 and TRBJ2-7; D perhaps matches TRBD1 (5 bases). The CDR3 is 13 amino acids. The V gene's germline CDR1 is SGHTA and CDR2 FQGNSA. The V and J ends lost 3 bases and 2 bases respectively, with 8 bases between them. CDR3 nucleotide sequence: TGTGCCAGCAGCTTTACGGACACCTACGAGCAGTACTTC. This gives the protein CASSFTDTYEQYF.

This clonotype was counted ten times or more. The V call is TRBV30, the J call TRBJ1-6; a possible D gene is TRBD1 (6 bases). V was cut by 3 bases and J by 7 bases, with 16 bases left in between. Germline values: CDR1 GTSNPN, CDR2 SVGIG (reference sequence). This CDR3 contains 15 residues. In DNA, the CDR3 is TGTGCCTGGAGGTATAGGGACAATTCAAATTCACCCCTCCACTTT. It codes for CAWRYRDNSNSPLHF.